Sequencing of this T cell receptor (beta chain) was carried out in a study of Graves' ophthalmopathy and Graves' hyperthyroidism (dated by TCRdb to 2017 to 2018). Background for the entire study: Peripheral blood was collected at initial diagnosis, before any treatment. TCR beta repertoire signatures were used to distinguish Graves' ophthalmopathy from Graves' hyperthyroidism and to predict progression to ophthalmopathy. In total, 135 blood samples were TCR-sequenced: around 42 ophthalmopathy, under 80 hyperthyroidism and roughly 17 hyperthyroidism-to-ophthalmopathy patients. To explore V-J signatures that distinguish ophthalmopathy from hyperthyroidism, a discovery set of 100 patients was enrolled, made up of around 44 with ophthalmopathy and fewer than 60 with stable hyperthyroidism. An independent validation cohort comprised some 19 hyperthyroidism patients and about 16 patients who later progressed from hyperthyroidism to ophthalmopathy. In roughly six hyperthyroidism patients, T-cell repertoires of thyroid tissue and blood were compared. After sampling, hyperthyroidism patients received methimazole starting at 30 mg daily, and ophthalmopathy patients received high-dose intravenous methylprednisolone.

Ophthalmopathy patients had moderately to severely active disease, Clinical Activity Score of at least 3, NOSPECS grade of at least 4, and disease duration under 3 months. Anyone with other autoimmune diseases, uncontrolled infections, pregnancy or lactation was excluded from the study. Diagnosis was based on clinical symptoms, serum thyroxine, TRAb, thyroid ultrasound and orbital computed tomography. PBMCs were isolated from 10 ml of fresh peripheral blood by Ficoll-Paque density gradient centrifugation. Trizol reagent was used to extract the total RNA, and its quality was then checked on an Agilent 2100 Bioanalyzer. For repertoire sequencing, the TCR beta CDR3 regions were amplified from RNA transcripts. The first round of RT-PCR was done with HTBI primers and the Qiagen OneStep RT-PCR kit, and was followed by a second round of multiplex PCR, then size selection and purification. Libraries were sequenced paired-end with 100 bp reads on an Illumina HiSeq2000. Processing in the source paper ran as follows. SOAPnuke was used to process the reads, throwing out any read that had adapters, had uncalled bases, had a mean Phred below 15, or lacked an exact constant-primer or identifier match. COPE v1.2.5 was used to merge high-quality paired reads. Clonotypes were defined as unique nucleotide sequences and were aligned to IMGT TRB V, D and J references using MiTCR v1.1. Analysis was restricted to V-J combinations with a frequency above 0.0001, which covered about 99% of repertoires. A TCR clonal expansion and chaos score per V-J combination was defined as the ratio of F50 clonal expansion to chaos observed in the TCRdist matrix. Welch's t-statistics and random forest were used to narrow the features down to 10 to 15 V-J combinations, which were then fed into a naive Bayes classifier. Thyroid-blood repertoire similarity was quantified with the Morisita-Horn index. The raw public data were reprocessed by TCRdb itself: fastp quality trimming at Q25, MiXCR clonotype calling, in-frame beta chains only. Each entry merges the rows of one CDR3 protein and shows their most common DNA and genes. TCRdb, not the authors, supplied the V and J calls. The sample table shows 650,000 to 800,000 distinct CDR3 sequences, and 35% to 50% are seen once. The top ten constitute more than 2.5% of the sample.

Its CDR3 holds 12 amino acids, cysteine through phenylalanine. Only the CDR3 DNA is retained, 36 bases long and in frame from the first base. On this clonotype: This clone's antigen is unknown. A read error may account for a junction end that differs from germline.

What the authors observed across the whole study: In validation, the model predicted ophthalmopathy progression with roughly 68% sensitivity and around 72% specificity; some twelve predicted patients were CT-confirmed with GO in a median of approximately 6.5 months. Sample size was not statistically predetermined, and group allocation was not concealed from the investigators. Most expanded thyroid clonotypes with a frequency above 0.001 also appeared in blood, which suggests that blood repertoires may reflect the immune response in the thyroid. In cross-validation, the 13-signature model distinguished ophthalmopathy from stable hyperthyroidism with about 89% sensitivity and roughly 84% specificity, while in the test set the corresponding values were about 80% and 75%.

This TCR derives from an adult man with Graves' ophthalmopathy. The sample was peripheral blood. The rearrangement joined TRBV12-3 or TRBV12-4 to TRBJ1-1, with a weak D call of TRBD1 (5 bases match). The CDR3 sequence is CARRPGLAEAFF. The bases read TGTGCCCGCAGGCCGGGACTCGCTGAAGCTTTCTTT.